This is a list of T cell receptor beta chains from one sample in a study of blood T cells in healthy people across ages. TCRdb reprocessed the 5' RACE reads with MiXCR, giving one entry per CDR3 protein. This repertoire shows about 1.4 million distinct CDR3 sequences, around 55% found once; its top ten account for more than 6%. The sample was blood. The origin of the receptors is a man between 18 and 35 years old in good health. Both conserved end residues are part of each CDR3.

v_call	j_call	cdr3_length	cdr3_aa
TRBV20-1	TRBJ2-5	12	CSVDRADETQYF
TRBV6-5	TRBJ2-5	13	CASATRGQETQYF
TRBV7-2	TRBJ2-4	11	CASSLAAIQYF
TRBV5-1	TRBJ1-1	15	CASSSLDRSYTEAFF
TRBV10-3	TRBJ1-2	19	CAISESIVRGVSANYGYTF
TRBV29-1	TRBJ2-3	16	CSVELGRDRGTDTQYF
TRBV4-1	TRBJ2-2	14	CASSQVERAGELFF
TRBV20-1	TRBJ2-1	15	CSAMLGQGGRNEQFF
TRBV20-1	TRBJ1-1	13	CSATPEANTEAFF
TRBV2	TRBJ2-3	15	CASKQSGTSTDTQYF
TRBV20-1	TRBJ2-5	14	CSVSTLAPQETQYF
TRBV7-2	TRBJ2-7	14	CASSPRRRWDEQYF
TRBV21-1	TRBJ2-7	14	CASSNRGSYNEQYF
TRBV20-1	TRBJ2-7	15	CSAIVAGRSYYEQYF
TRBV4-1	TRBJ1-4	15	CASTPTQGDGEKLFF
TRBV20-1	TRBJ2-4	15	CSANLIQLAGYGQYF
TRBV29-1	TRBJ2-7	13	CSVEELQGYEQYF
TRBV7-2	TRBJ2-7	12	CASSKLSRTQYF
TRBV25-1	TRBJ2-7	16	CASSGSATGSSYEQYF
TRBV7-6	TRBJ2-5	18	CASSFNIRQGNEGETQYF
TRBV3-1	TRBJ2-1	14	CASSQDFSVNEQFF
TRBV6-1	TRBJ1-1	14	CASSVKMFGTEAFF
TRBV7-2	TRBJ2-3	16	CASSLRLAGGTDTQYF
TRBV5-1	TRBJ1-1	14	CASSSDTMNTEAFF
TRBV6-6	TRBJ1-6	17	CASSYSVRRTKDSPLHF
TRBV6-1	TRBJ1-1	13	CASYRAKRTEAFF
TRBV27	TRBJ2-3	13	CATAALGTDTQYF
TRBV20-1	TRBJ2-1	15	CSATSLGRGNNEQFF
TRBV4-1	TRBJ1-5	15	CASSQEGTGRQPQHF
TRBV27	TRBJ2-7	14	CASSGPNYLYEQYF
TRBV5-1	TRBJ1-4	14	CASRSTGRNEKLFF
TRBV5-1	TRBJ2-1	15	CASSLERGRPNEQFF
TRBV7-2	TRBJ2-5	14	CASSLARTHETQYF
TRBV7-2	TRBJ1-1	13	CASSTTGRVGAFF
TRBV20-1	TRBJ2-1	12	CSAFRQGNEQFF
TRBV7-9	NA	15	CASSKGQGTEETQYF
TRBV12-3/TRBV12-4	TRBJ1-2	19	CASSIPGGSVNTAPYGYTF
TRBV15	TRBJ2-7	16	CATSNLGQGHSYEQYF
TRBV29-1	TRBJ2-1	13	CSVEESEYNEQFF
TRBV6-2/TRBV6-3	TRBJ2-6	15	CASIADPSGANVLTF
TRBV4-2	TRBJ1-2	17	CASSQGTAGAHNYGYTF
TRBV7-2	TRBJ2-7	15	CASSLSLRRAYEQYF
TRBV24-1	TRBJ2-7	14	CVTSENRVAYEQYF
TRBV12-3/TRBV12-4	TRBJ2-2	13	CASESRGTGELFF
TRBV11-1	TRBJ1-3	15	CASSPFLGQPNTIYF
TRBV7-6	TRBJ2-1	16	CASSHLGGRDLDEQFF
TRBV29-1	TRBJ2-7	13	CSVRGSGRYEQYF
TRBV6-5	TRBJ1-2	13	CTSSYTRGYGYTF